This TCR beta chain appears in the sequencing data of a study of CXCR3-negative and CXCR3-positive naive CD8 T cells. 5' RACE with UMI labels generated the TRB cDNA libraries. From its re-call of the 5' RACE reads, TCRdb lists each CDR3 protein once, without DNA. The sample includes over 100,000 distinct CDR3 sequences. Germline loops: CDR1 MDHEN, CDR2 SYDVKM. This CDR3 is 14 amino acids long. The source material was naive CXCR3- CD8+ T cells from blood. Subset described: CD45RO-CCR7+CD27+CD95- naive CD8+ T cells lacking CXCR3 (TNR3-). This chain joins TRBV28 and TRBJ2-7; TCRdb gives TRBD1 as the D gene, but with no DNA this cannot be confirmed. This receptor was taken from a human donor in good health. Some clones in this sample may be carry-over from other donors' samples. CDR3 protein: CASSLGVREKRRYF.